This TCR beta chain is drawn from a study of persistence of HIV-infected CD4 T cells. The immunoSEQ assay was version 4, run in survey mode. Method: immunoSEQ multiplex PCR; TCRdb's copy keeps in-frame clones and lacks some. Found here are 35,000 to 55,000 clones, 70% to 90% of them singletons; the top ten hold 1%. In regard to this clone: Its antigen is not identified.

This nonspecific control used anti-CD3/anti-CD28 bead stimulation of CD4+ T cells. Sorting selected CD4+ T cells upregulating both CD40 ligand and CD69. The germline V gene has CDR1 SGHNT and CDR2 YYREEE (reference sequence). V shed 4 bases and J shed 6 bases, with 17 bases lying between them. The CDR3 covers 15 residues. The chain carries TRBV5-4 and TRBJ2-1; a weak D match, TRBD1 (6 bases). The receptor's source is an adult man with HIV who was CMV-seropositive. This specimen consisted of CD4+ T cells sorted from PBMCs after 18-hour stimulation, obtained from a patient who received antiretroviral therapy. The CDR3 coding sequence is TGTGCCAGCAGCGGCACGACAGGTGGTGGCAATGAGCAGTTCTTC. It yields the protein CASSGTTGGGNEQFF.